What follows are 17 T cell receptor beta chains derived from one specimen sequenced in a study of blood T cell repertoires in COVID-19. The assay was immunoSEQ multiplex PCR, and TCRdb's table has in-frame clones only and misses some. This sample yields 80,000 to 130,000 clones, of which 86% are seen a single time; 2% to 3% belongs to the top ten. Sequencing input: PBMCs or T cells enriched from blood (not recorded which). All receptors come from a woman between 50 and 59 years old who had recovered from COVID-19.

V gene TRBV27 combines with J gene TRBJ1-2; D gene uncertain. V was pared by 0 bases and J by 1 base, with 9 bases between. The germline V gene has CDR1 MNHEY and CDR2 SMNVEV (reference sequence). This CDR3 has 15 residues. Here the CDR3 DNA reads TGTGCCAGCAGTTTATCGATAACAGTTAACTATGGCTACACCTTC. This translates into CASSLSITVNYGYTF.

The gene calls are TRBV10-3 and TRBJ2-5; D perhaps matches TRBD2 (6 bases). This CDR3 comprises 14 residues. The germline CDR1 and CDR2 sequences are ENHRY and SYGVKD. V was pared by 4 bases and J by 4 bases, with 13 bases between. CDR3 sequence reads: CAISGGKQRETQYF. As DNA, the CDR3 is TGTGCCATCAGTGGCGGGAAACAGAGAGAGACCCAGTACTTC.

This clone was observed a single time. CDR3 in amino acids: CASNSGYNEQFF. In DNA form, the CDR3 reads TGTGCCAGTAATAGCGGCTACAATGAGCAGTTCTTC. This rearrangement joins TRBV19 to TRBJ2-1; maybe TRBD2 (6 bases). With 7 bases removed from V and 3 bases from J, the gap between germline ends came to 7 bases. The CDR3 contains 12 residues. In germline, CDR1 is LNHDA, CDR2 SQIVND (reference sequence).

This clone turned up a few times. The chain couples TRBV20-1 to TRBJ1-5; the D gene is possibly TRBD1 (6 bases). The CDR3 is 13 residues long. V lost 3 bases to trimming and J lost 6 bases, with 12 bases between them. CDR1 is DFQATT, CDR2 SNEGSKA, per germline (reference sequence). CDR3 residues: CSASAGEGQPQHF. CDR3 nucleotide sequence: TGCAGTGCTAGTGCAGGGGAGGGTCAGCCCCAGCATTTT.

The rearrangement uses TRBV5-1 and TRBJ1-2, with a possible D match to TRBD1 (6 bases). V lost 0 bases and J lost 6, with 15 bases in between. Looked up from germline, CDR1 is SGHRS and CDR2 is YFSETQ. The CDR3 covers 15 residues. In nucleotides, the CDR3 is TGCGCCAGCAGCTTGGGCGGGGGCAGAGGAGATGGCTACACCTTC. Its translation: CASSLGGGRGDGYTF.

The chain has TRBV28 and TRBJ2-5, with 7 nucleotides matching TRBD1. Germline V CDR1 and CDR2: MDHEN, SYDVKM. This CDR3 comprises 17 residues. Trimming removed 0 bases from V and 7 bases from J; junction bases left unmatched: 14. DNA for the CDR3: TGTGCCAGCAGTTTATGGAGCCTACGGGACAGTAGAGGGACCCAGTACTTC. It encodes CASSLWSLRDSRGTQYF.

The chain uses TRBV9 and TRBJ2-7; 8 nucleotides match TRBD1. The CDR3 has 14 amino acids. With 3 bases clipped from V and 2 bases from J, the junction kept 4 bases outside the gene matches. Germline V lookup: CDR1 SGDLS, CDR2 YYNGEE. The CDR3 nucleotides read TGTGCCAGCAGCGCCGACAGGGGAGCCTACGAGCAGTACTTC. Protein product: CASSADRGAYEQYF.

The chain is built from TRBV27 and TRBJ2-1; 7 nucleotides align to TRBD2. The germline gives CDR1 MNHEY, CDR2 SMNVEV (reference sequence). J was trimmed by 4 bases and V by 3 bases; bases with no gene match: 6. The CDR3 totals 15 residues. CDR3 residues: CASSFTTSRYNEQFF. The CDR3 DNA sequence: TGTGCCAGCAGTTTCACGACTAGCAGGTACAATGAGCAGTTCTTC.

The rearrangement joins TRBV3-1 (or the pseudogene TRBV3-2) to TRBJ2-7, with 11 bases lining up with TRBD2. The V segment lost 2 bases and the J segment 2 bases; nucleotides outside the gene matches: 2. Per the germline V gene, CDR1 is LGHDT and CDR2 is YNNKEL (reference sequence). The CDR3 has 15 amino acids. The CDR3 sequence: CASSQSLAGAYEQYF. CDR3 DNA: TGTGCCAGCAGCCAATCACTAGCGGGGGCCTACGAGCAGTACTTC.

The gene calls are TRBV4-1 and TRBJ2-2; 11 bases are shared with TRBD1. Looked up from germline, CDR1 is MGHRA and CDR2 is YSYEKL. J gave up 2 bases and V 0 bases, and 14 bases lay outside the gene matches. CDR3 length: 21 amino acids. The CDR3 DNA is TGCGCCAGCAGCCAAGATCGAGGATCCTCGGGACAGGGGGGTAACACCGGGGAGCTGTTTTTT. Protein sequence: CASSQDRGSSGQGGNTGELFF.

This chain uses TRBV2 with TRBJ1-1; TRBD1 might be the D (6 bases). Trimming left V 7 bases short and J 6 bases short, with 18 bases between. CDR3 length: 14 amino acids. Germline CDR1 and CDR2: SNHLY and FYNNEI. The CDR3 sequence: CASTTDTGKPEAFF. The CDR3 nucleotides are TGTGCCAGCACCACTGATACAGGGAAACCTGAAGCTTTCTTT.

The chain employs TRBV6-5 and TRBJ1-1, with TRBD1 matching 8 bases. Germline CDR1 and CDR2: MNHEY and SVGAGI. Unmatched junction bases numbered 5, after V lost 2 bases and J lost 3 bases. There are 15 residues in the CDR3. CDR3 residues: CASSYRTGRDTEAFF. The CDR3 region has the DNA TGTGCCAGCAGTTACCGGACAGGGAGGGACACTGAAGCTTTCTTT.

This rearrangement joins TRBV6-5 to TRBJ1-4, with 10 bases lining up with TRBD1. The CDR3 sequence is 15 residues long. V trimming: 6 bases; J trimming: 8 bases; junction bases outside the gene matches: 9. Germline V CDR1 and CDR2: MNHEY, SVGAGI. This chain's CDR3 is CASSSGTGVMEKLFF. Written as DNA, the CDR3 is TGTGCCAGCAGCTCCGGGACAGGGGTAATGGAAAAACTGTTTTTT.

The chain uses TRBV5-4 and TRBJ2-7, with TRBD2 identical over 10 bases. Germline V gene data show CDR1 as SGHNT and CDR2 as YYREEE (reference sequence). The CDR3 has 15 residues. The trim removed 3 bases at V and 4 bases at J, leaving 7 bases unmatched. The CDR3 spells CASSSLAGERYEQYF. For the CDR3, the DNA is TGTGCCAGCAGCTCTCTAGCGGGGGAAAGGTACGAGCAGTACTTC.

The chain uses TRBV12-3 or TRBV12-4 and TRBJ2-7; possible D gene TRBD1, 5 bases. The CDR3 totals 13 residues. The V and J ends lost 5 bases and 6 bases respectively, with 14 bases between them. The chain's CDR3 is CASSLNQGSEQYF. The CDR3 coding sequence is TGTGCCAGCAGTCTCAACCAGGGATCCGAGCAGTACTTC.

The V gene is TRBV6-4, the J gene TRBJ2-1; 8 bases are a match to TRBD1. This CDR3 has 15 amino acids. Germline values: CDR1 MRHNA, CDR2 SNTAGT. Losses at the gene ends were 0 bases for V and 8 bases for J; bases not matched to a gene: 6. CDR3: CASSDSRTGIYEQFF. The CDR3 coding sequence is TGTGCCAGCAGTGACTCCAGGACAGGGATTTATGAGCAGTTCTTC.

This clone has only one observation. The chain employs TRBV11-3 and TRBJ2-3; weak D call: TRBD2 (7 bases). Germline V CDR1 and CDR2: SGHNT, YENEEA. This CDR3 region has 14 residues. The V end was cut by 3 bases, the J end by 2 bases, with 9 bases between. The CDR3 nucleotides are TGTGCCAGCAGCTTGGGGGGGCCCACAGATACGCAGTATTTT. Translating gives CASSLGGPTDTQYF.